The sequence of this T cell receptor beta chain was determined in a study of blood T cell repertoires in COVID-19. Sequenced by immunoSEQ multiplex PCR; TCRdb stores in-frame clones only, minus some. The sample consists of over 200,000 clones, 70% to 90% of them appearing once. The sequence derives from a woman in her fifties or sixties who had recovered from COVID-19. Sequenced: PBMCs or T cells enriched from blood (not recorded which).

The CDR3 region has the DNA TGTGCCAGCTCACCAGACACTAACACTGAAGCTTTCTTT. It specifies CASSPDTNTEAFF. This sequence joins TRBV18 and TRBJ1-1; D ambiguous. With 2 bases removed from V and 2 bases from J, the gap between germline ends came to 6 bases. Germline CDR1 KGHSH, CDR2 LQKENI. The CDR3 extends over 13 amino acids.